This paragraph covers one TCR beta chain sequence. Its antigen is not known. The data were taken from a study of vaccination and CD4 T cells after COVID-19. In the study overall: For post-vaccine samples, collection took place a median roughly 76 days after dose two, ranging from 14 to 241.

This CDR3 contains 14 residues. Treatment specified: approximately nine-day PBMC culture with coronavirus spike peptide pools or control peptides (ViraFEST assay). Cultured CD4+ T cells had their DNA profiled by the Oncomine TCR Beta short-read assay. Via MiXCR, TCRdb re-called the PCR reads, giving one row per CDR3 protein. The profile covers tens of thousands of distinct CDR3 sequences, with roughly 70% appearing a single time and 3% to 4% taken by the ten largest. This TCR was recovered from a human donor who had recovered from COVID-19. V usage is TRBV21-1 and J usage is TRBJ1-2; no DNA check was done on the table's D call, TRBD1. TRBV21-1 is a pseudogene segment. Source material: CD4+ T cells from blood, cultured in vitro. The CDR3 loop is CASTRTGEDYGYTF. The CDR3, as DNA: TGTGCCAGCACCCGGACAGGGGAGGATTATGGCTACACCTTC.